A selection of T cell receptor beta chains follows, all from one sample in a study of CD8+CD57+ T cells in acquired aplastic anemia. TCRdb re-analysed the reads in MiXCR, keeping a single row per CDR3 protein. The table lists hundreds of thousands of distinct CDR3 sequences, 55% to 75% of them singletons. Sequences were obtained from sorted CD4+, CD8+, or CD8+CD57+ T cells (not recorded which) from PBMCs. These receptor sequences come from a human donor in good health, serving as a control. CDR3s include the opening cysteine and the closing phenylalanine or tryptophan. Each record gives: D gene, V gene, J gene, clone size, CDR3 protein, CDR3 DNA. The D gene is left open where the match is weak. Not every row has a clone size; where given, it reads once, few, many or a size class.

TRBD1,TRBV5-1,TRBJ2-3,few,CASSLGTGGSTDTQYF,TGCGCCAGCAGCTTGGGTACAGGGGGGAGCACAGATACGCAGTATTTT
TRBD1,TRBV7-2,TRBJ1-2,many,CASSLSGQGALGYTF,TGTGCCAGCAGCTTATCGGGACAGGGGGCGCTTGGCTACACCTTC
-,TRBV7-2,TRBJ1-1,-,CASSLGLDTEAFF,TGTGCCAGCAGCTTAGGGCTGGACACTGAAGCTTTCTTT
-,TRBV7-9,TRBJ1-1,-,CASSLKRGNTEALF,TGTGCCAGCAGCTTGAAGAGGGGGAACACAGAAGCGCTCTTT
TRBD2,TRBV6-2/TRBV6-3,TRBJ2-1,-,CASRGGGRGEYNEQFF,TGTGCCAGCAGGGGGGGGGGACGAGGAGAATACAATGAGCAGTTCTTC
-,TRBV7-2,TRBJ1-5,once,CASSLEAGTRNHPQHF,TGTGCCAGCAGCTTAGAAGCAGGTACTCGCAATCATCCCCAGCATTTT
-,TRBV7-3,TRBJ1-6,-,CASSLGGRCADNSPLHF,TGTGCCAGCAGCTTAGGTGGACGGTGCGCAGATAATTCACCCCTCCACTTT
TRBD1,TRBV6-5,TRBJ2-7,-,CASSYSGQGSYEQYF,TGTGCCAGCAGTTACTCGGGACAGGGTTCCTACGAGCAGTACTTC
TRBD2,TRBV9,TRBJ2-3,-,CASSHSGGEPDSQYF,TGTGCCAGCAGCCACTCCGGGGGGGAGCCAGACTCCCAGTATTTT
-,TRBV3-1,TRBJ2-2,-,CTSSQGDSGHNTGELFF,TGTACCAGCAGCCAAGGGGACTCGGGACATAACACCGGGGAGCTGTTTTTT
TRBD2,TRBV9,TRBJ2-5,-,CASSATSGGAGETQYF,TGTGCCAGCAGCGCGACTAGCGGGGGGGCCGGGGAGACCCAGTACTTC
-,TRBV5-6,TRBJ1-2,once,CASSLLVTTRDYGYTF,TGTGCCAGCAGCTTGCTCGTCACAACCAGGGACTATGGCTACACCTTC
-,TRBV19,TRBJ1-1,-,CASSTGSGNTAFF,TGTGCCAGTAGTACGGGCTCTGGAAACACCGCATTTTTT